This is a list of T cell receptor beta chains from one sample in a study of shared clonotypes between healthy human individuals. TCRdb keeps only in-frame clones here, not all; method: immunoSEQ multiplex PCR. The table lists 1.5 million to 2.5 million clones, approximately 94% of them singletons. Sample: naive CD8+ T cells sorted from blood. The receptor source for this set is a man aged 18 to 30 in good health. CDR3s include the opening cysteine and the closing phenylalanine or tryptophan. The order of the fields is V gene, J gene, clone size, CDR3 protein. Not every row has a clone size; where given, it reads once, few, many or a size class.

>TRBV19|TRBJ1-2|-
CASSIVGGDGYTF
>TRBV4-3|TRBJ2-2|-
CASSPLWAGVTGELFF
>TRBV19|TRBJ1-4|once
CASSSVGSTSYLFF
>TRBV28|TRBJ2-1|-
CASSHGQGAPDEQFF
>TRBV30|TRBJ2-1|-
CAWNRIVNEQFF
>TRBV27|TRBJ1-1|few
CASSYSGTNTEAFF
>TRBV5-4|TRBJ1-1|-
CASSLGAGAPEAFF
>TRBV5-4|TRBJ2-7|-
CASSGGAYEQYF
>TRBV2|TRBJ2-5|once
CASSLGLGYQETQYF
>TRBV16|TRBJ1-5|-
CASSLDLGQPQHF
>TRBV6-6|TRBJ1-5|-
CASSYKGAPDRQHF
>TRBV4-3|TRBJ2-7|-
CASSQGQGWAYEQYF
>TRBV6-1|TRBJ2-3|once
CASSVLRGTISTDTQYF
>TRBV7-9|TRBJ2-1|-
CASSLLAAVNEQFF
>TRBV27|TRBJ1-2|once
CASKKNDRIGGYTF
>TRBV27|TRBJ2-7|-
CASSLAGPYEQYF
>TRBV5-6|TRBJ2-7|-
CASSNRDSYEQYF
>TRBV10-3|TRBJ1-5|-
CAISDMQGNQPQHF
>TRBV14|TRBJ2-5|-
CASSQDGYKQETQYF
>TRBV7-2|TRBJ1-3|-
CASSLSAGGGNTIYF
>TRBV27|TRBJ2-2|-
CASSGQGGTGELFF
>TRBV7-9|TRBJ1-3|-
CASSLEPGAENTIYF
>TRBV4-2|TRBJ1-2|-
CASSQVSPTSNGYTF
>TRBV27|TRBJ2-1|-
CASSTLGLNNEQFF
>TRBV2|TRBJ2-1|-
CASSRLAGPYNEQFF
>TRBV6-5|TRBJ1-1|-
CASRGQGEAFF
>TRBV27|TRBJ2-7|-
CASSSGSTYEQYF
>TRBV27|TRBJ2-2|-
CASRSLIGQVGTGELFF
>TRBV7-7|TRBJ2-5|-
CASSLAAEETQYF
>TRBV6-1|TRBJ2-3|-
CASSESTSVSTDTQYF
>TRBV5-6|TRBJ1-2|-
CASSGDYGYTF
>TRBV6-6|TRBJ2-3|-
CASSPLSGRFSDTQYF
>TRBV5-4|TRBJ2-7|-
CASSLTSGYEQYF
>TRBV7-9|TRBJ2-1|-
CASSWTGRDEQFF
>TRBV7-6|TRBJ1-6|-
CASSYKATSSGSPLHF
>TRBV7-9|TRBJ2-2|-
CASSPLDGNTGELFF
>TRBV9|TRBJ2-2|-
CASSVDGTSFAGELFF
>TRBV4-1|TRBJ2-5|-
CASSQVLAGVETQYF
>TRBV4-1|TRBJ2-2|-
CASSQIAGGLTGELFF
>TRBV5-6|TRBJ1-2|once
CASSFGADYGYTF
>TRBV5-4|TRBJ1-4|-
CASSLSLDEKLFF
>TRBV19|TRBJ1-1|-
CASSPGGGIMNTEAFF
>TRBV30|TRBJ2-7|once
CAWTGTGNYEQYF